The 21 T cell receptor beta chains listed next were all sequenced from one sample in a study of cytomegalovirus exposure and HLA in healthy donors. Assay: immunoSEQ multiplex PCR; the TCRdb copy retains only in-frame clones and omits some. The sample has some 240,000 clones; roughly 84% are singletons. The sequenced sample was PBMCs. The receptors were gathered from a woman aged 18-30 years in good health and CMV-seropositive.

The CDR3 DNA sequence: TGTGCCAGCAGCCGCGGACTGCCTTCCTACGAGCAGTACTTC. This sequence encodes CASSRGLPSYEQYF. The chain joins TRBV6-6 to TRBJ2-7; D may be TRBD2 (5 bases). Per the germline V gene, CDR1 is MNHNY and CDR2 is SVGAGI (reference sequence). The CDR3 length is 14 residues. Trimming took 6 bases from V and 1 from J, leaving 13 bases between them.

This chain joins TRBV5-4 and TRBJ2-1, with 8 bases fitting TRBD2. Germline trimming cut 5 bases from V and 9 bases from J; bases unmatched to any gene: 13. Per germline, CDR1 SGHNT and CDR2 YYREEE (reference sequence). This CDR3 has 15 amino acids. The CDR3 loop is CASREISGKFGEQFF. In DNA form, the CDR3 reads TGTGCCAGCAGGGAGATTAGCGGGAAATTTGGTGAGCAGTTCTTC.

The rearrangement links TRBV6-4 to TRBJ1-5, with 9 bases matching TRBD1. The germline gives CDR1 MRHNA, CDR2 SNTAGT. V gave up 7 bases and J gave up 2 bases; unmatched junction bases: 3. The CDR3 totals 14 residues. CDR3 protein: CASTGQGRNQPQHF. The CDR3 nucleotides read TGTGCCAGCACGGGACAGGGCCGCAATCAGCCCCAGCATTTT.

In this sample, this clone turned up once. The rearrangement joins TRBV6-6 to TRBJ1-2; maybe TRBD1 (5 bases). V was cut by 0 bases and J by 2 bases, with 13 bases left in between. The CDR3 is 16 residues long. The germline V gene encodes CDR1 MNHNY and CDR2 SVGAGI (reference sequence). This CDR3 reads CASSYSTPKGNYGYTF. CDR3 sequence (DNA): TGTGCCAGCAGTTACTCGACACCAAAGGGGAACTATGGCTACACCTTC.

This rearrangement joins TRBV27 to TRBJ2-1; D might be TRBD2 (6 bases). This CDR3 region has 14 residues. Per germline, CDR1 MNHEY and CDR2 SMNVEV (reference sequence). V gave up 5 bases and J gave up 2 bases, with 10 bases separating them. CDR3 loop: CASSMAGPYNEQFF. The CDR3 region has the DNA TGTGCCAGCAGTATGGCGGGGCCCTACAATGAGCAGTTCTTC.

The chain is built from TRBV27 and TRBJ2-3; 10 nucleotides line up with TRBD2. V dropped 3 bases and J dropped 2; count of bases not matched to a gene: 2. CDR1 and CDR2 (germline): MNHEY, SMNVEV (reference sequence). This CDR3 is built from 15 residues. The CDR3 bases are TGTGCCAGCAGTTTTACTAGCGGGATCACAGATACGCAGTATTTT. Translation: CASSFTSGITDTQYF.

J is TRBJ2-7 and V is TRBV15; D may be TRBD1 (6 bases). The V end lost 0 bases, the J end lost 1 base, and 10 bases lay between the germline ends. The CDR3 consists of 15 residues. The germline CDR1 and CDR2 sequences are LNHNV and YYDKDF (reference sequence). This CDR3 reads CATSREPGESYEQYF. The DNA of the CDR3 is TGTGCCACCAGCAGAGAGCCAGGGGAATCCTACGAGCAGTACTTC.

The chain employs TRBV4-2 and TRBJ2-3; D call uncertain. V shed 1 base and J shed 0 bases, with 8 bases lying between them. The CDR3 loop spans 15 amino acids. Germline V lookup: CDR1 LGHNA, CDR2 YNFKEQ. The CDR3 region is CASSQVVSSTDTQYF. The CDR3 nucleotides are TGTGCCAGCAGCCAAGTCGTTTCTAGCACAGATACGCAGTATTTT.

The chain employs TRBV7-9 and TRBJ2-7; 7 bases are a match to TRBD2. Trimming at V came to 5 bases and at J to 5 bases, leaving 3 bases not matched to a gene. This CDR3 has 12 residues. CDR1 and CDR2 from the germline V gene are SEHNR and FQNEAQ (reference sequence). CDR3 in DNA: TGTGCCAGCAGCGGGAGGGGAGACGAGCAGTACTTC. Amino acid sequence: CASSGRGDEQYF.

The V and J genes are TRBV7-2 and TRBJ2-2; 7 positions match TRBD1. Germline lookup yields CDR1 SGHTA and CDR2 FQGNSA. J lost 3 bases, V lost 5 bases, and 6 bases had no gene match. The CDR3 contains 15 residues. CDR3 sequence: CASSPRTGHTGELFF. DNA for the CDR3: TGTGCCAGCAGCCCAAGGACAGGACACACCGGGGAGCTGTTTTTT. Full variable domain (remainder filled in from reference TRBV7-2 and TRBJ2-2): GAGVSQSPSNKVTEKGKDVELRCDPISGHTALYWYRQSLGQGLEFLIYFQGNSAPDKSGLPSDRFSAERTGGSVSTLTIQRTQQEDSAVYLCASSPRTGHTGELFFGEGSRLTVL.

The chain is built from TRBV5-1 and TRBJ2-7; 8 bases line up with TRBD1. CDR3 length equals 13 residues. With 4 bases clipped from V and 5 bases from J, the junction kept 5 bases outside the gene matches. Germline values: CDR1 SGHRS, CDR2 YFSETQ. The CDR3 DNA follows: TGCGCCAGCAGCGGGGGACAGGTCCACGAGCAGTACTTC. It yields the protein CASSGGQVHEQYF.

This chain links TRBV5-1 with TRBJ2-7; 8 bases are a match to TRBD1. Unmatched junction bases numbered 13, after V lost 4 bases and J lost 4 bases. The CDR3 is 16 residues long. CDR1 and CDR2 (germline): SGHRS, YFSETQ. The CDR3 bases are TGCGCCAGCAGCCCGTTGACGCGGGACAGGTCGTACGAGCAGTACTTC. It encodes CASSPLTRDRSYEQYF.

This sequence joins TRBV6-5 and TRBJ1-1; D is uncertain. The CDR3 covers 13 residues. Trimming left V 5 bases short and J 0 bases short, with 7 bases between. Germline values: CDR1 MNHEY, CDR2 SVGAGI. The CDR3 DNA is TGTGCCAGCAGTCCGCGGGTGAACACTGAAGCTTTCTTT. Encoded protein: CASSPRVNTEAFF.

The genes are TRBV19 and TRBJ2-7; tentatively, D is TRBD1 (5 bases). There are 14 residues in the CDR3. Trimming cost V 3 bases and J 0 bases, with 9 bases left between them. CDR1 and CDR2 (germline): LNHDA, SQIVND (reference sequence). CDR3 sequence (DNA): TGTGCCAGTAGTATCTCGACAGTCTCCTACGAGCAGTACTTC. Encoded protein: CASSISTVSYEQYF.

The chain carries TRBV27 and TRBJ2-7; 9 bases line up with TRBD2. The junction had 6 bases not matched to a gene; V was cut back by 7 bases and J by 2 bases. Germline V gene data show CDR1 as MNHEY and CDR2 as SMNVEV (reference sequence). There are 14 residues in the CDR3. In nucleotides, the CDR3 is TGTGCCAGCACGATGATAGCGGGAGCCTACGAGCAGTACTTC. This encodes CASTMIAGAYEQYF.

The rearrangement joins TRBV7-3 to TRBJ1-2; D is uncertain. This CDR3 is built from 16 residues. The ends were cut back, 0 bases at V and 4 bases at J, with 15 bases in the middle. Germline values: CDR1 SGHTA, CDR2 FQGTGA. CDR3 DNA: TGTGCCAGCAGCTTAACGGGAGCAGGTGGGCCCTATGGCTACACCTTC. It translates to CASSLTGAGGPYGYTF.

This chain uses TRBV2 with TRBJ2-7, with a possible D match to TRBD2 (5 bases). The germline V gene encodes CDR1 SNHLY and CDR2 FYNNEI. Trimming cost V 2 bases and J 4 bases, with 15 bases left between them. CDR3 size: 15 residues. The CDR3 DNA follows: TGTGCCAGCAGTGAATATGCTGCTCGGGAATACGAGCAGTACTTC. Protein sequence: CASSEYAAREYEQYF.

The chain couples TRBV28 to TRBJ1-2; 7 positions agree with TRBD1. Germline CDR1 MDHEN, CDR2 SYDVKM. Trimming at V came to 1 base and at J to 0 bases, leaving 5 bases not matched to a gene. The length of the CDR3 is 16 residues. The DNA of the CDR3 is TGTGCCAGCAGTTTATCGCAGGGGGACGCTAACTATGGCTACACCTTC. It specifies CASSLSQGDANYGYTF.

The rearrangement joins TRBV28 to TRBJ2-3, with a possible D match to TRBD2 (6 bases). Trimming pared 3 bases from V and 6 bases from J, leaving 22 bases between. Germline V CDR1 and CDR2: MDHEN, SYDVKM. The length of the CDR3 is 17 residues. CDR3 amino acids: CASSLGFGTGESDTQYF. The CDR3 DNA sequence: TGTGCCAGCAGTTTGGGGTTTGGAACGGGAGAATCGGATACGCAGTATTTT.

V usage is TRBV28 and J usage is TRBJ2-3; a possible D gene is TRBD2 (5 bases). The CDR3 contains 15 residues. Germline assignment: CDR1 MDHEN and CDR2 SYDVKM. V lost 5 bases and J 7 bases, leaving 19 bases between the germline ends. CDR3 sequence (DNA): TGTGCCAGCAGTATTTCGAGCGGTTGGGTGAATACGCAGTATTTT. Translating gives CASSISSGWVNTQYF.

The gene calls are TRBV30 and TRBJ1-1; TRBD1 agrees at 7 bases. After removal of 2 bases from V and 2 bases from J, the junction contained 11 bases not matched to a gene. The germline V gene encodes CDR1 GTSNPN and CDR2 SVGIG (reference sequence). The CDR3 totals 16 residues. This CDR3 is CAWSPLRVGGNTEAFF. CDR3 DNA: TGTGCCTGGAGTCCCCTTAGGGTAGGGGGCAACACTGAAGCTTTCTTT.